This T cell receptor beta chain derives from a study of cytomegalovirus exposure and HLA in healthy donors. With 60 Vbeta and 13 Jbeta primers, the PCR was carried out. The assay was immunoSEQ multiplex PCR, and TCRdb's table has in-frame clones only and misses some. The profile shows more than 75,000 clones, roughly three quarters of them singletons. This receptor was taken from a woman aged 40 to 55 in good health and CMV-seropositive. The specimen was PBMCs.

The CDR3 region is CASSRSGGTYNEQFF. CDR3 DNA: TGTGCCAGCAGTAGGAGCGGGGGGACCTACAATGAGCAGTTCTTC. The chain is built from TRBV6-5 and TRBJ2-1; 9 bases match TRBD2. Germline V gene lookup returns CDR1 MNHEY and CDR2 SVGAGI. V gave up 5 bases and J gave up 2 bases; unmatched junction bases: 4. This CDR3 comprises 15 residues.